What follows are 13 T cell receptor beta chains derived from one specimen sequenced in a study of PD-1 blockade in classical Hodgkin lymphoma. Measured with immunoSEQ multiplex PCR; TCRdb has only the in-frame clones, and not every one. The sample comprises roughly 16,000 clones, over 80% of which are singletons, and approximately 37% rests with the top ten. All patients experienced relapse after autologous stem cell transplantation, and brentuximab vedotin exposure was variable. Material: peripheral blood mononuclear cells (PBMCs), obtained before the second cycle of nivolumab. The receptors were gathered from a human donor with classical Hodgkin lymphoma.

In its sample, this clone was seen a few times. This chain joins TRBV30 and TRBJ1-5; D remains unclear. CDR1 and CDR2 (germline): GTSNPN, SVGIG (reference sequence). The CDR3 loop spans 14 amino acids. V was cut by 0 bases and J by 7 bases, with 13 bases left in between. The CDR3 DNA sequence: TGTGCCTGGAGTGTACATTCGTCCCCCCAGCCCCAGCATTTT. This translates into CAWSVHSSPQPQHF.

V usage is TRBV5-1 and J usage is TRBJ1-1; D unclear. Germline values: CDR1 SGHRS, CDR2 YFSETQ. This CDR3 contains 14 residues. V lost 2 bases and J lost 2, with 10 bases in between. The CDR3 region has the DNA TGCGCCAGCAGCTTTGCCAGTACAAACACTGAAGCTTTCTTT. Amino acids: CASSFASTNTEAFF.

This clone was found once. The chain is built from TRBV2 and TRBJ2-1; 8 positions agree with TRBD1. The CDR3 totals 13 residues. V shed 10 bases and J 5 bases; nucleotides not matched to a gene: 7. Germline loops: CDR1 SNHLY, CDR2 FYNNEI. The chain's CDR3 is CAIGQGYHNEQFF. The CDR3 nucleotides are TGTGCCATAGGACAGGGATACCACAATGAGCAGTTCTTC.

This chain joins TRBV7-3 and TRBJ2-3; D gene uncertain. CDR3 length: 15 residues. Germline V gene lookup returns CDR1 SGHTA and CDR2 FQGTGA. Trimming cost V 0 bases and J 1 base, with 8 bases left between them. CDR3 loop: CASSLTNSRTDTQYF. The CDR3 nucleotides read TGTGCCAGCAGCTTAACTAACAGCCGCACAGATACGCAGTATTTT. Variable domain in full (rest from reference TRBV7-3 and TRBJ2-3): GAGVSQTPSNKVTEKGKYVELRCDPISGHTALYWYRQSLGQGPEFLIYFQGTGAADDSGLPNDRFFAVRPEGSVSTLKIQRTERGDSAVYLCASSLTNSRTDTQYFGPGTRLTVL.

In DNA form, the CDR3 reads TGTGCCAGTAGTATCAAGGCAGGGGGGGGATACGAGCAGTACTTC. Protein: CASSIKAGGGYEQYF. The rearrangement joins TRBV19 to TRBJ2-5; D assignment may be TRBD1 or TRBD2 (7 bases each). The J call may not be correct, given that the DNA end is closer to TRBJ2-7. This CDR3 has 15 amino acids. Germline assignment: CDR1 LNHDA and CDR2 SQIVND (reference sequence).

The chain employs TRBV29-1 and TRBJ1-2; 9 bases line up with TRBD1. The V gene end was trimmed by 7 bases and the J gene end by 1 base; junction bases not matched to a gene: 4. CDR1 SQVTM and CDR2 ANQGSEA come from the germline V gene. This CDR3 contains 13 residues. The CDR3 is CSALGQGNYGYTF. CDR3 sequence (DNA): TGCAGCGCCCTGGGACAGGGTAACTATGGCTACACCTTC. Variable domain in full (rest from reference TRBV29-1 and TRBJ1-2): SAVISQKPSRDICQRGTSLTIQCQVDSQVTMMFWYRQQPGQSLTLIATANQGSEATYESGFVIDKFPISRPNLTFSTLTVSNMSPEDSSIYLCSALGQGNYGYTFGSGTRLTVV.

This chain links TRBV5-6 with TRBJ2-1; 10 bases match TRBD2. The CDR3 totals 17 residues. Germline V gene data show CDR1 as SGHDT and CDR2 as YYEEEE. The V gene end was trimmed by 0 bases and the J gene end by 8 bases; junction bases not matched to a gene: 11. DNA of the CDR3: TGTGCCAGCAGCTTGGTATTTGTTAGCGGGAGGAGGGATGAGCAGTTCTTC. Its protein is CASSLVFVSGRRDEQFF. The whole variable domain, filled in from reference TRBV5-6 and TRBJ2-1, reads DAGVTQSPTHLIKTRGQQVTLRCSPKSGHDTVSWYQQALGQGPQFIFQYYEEEERQRGNFPDRFSGHQFPNYSSELNVNALLLGDSALYLCASSLVFVSGRRDEQFFGPGTRLTVL.

This clone was seen only once. The V and J genes are TRBV14 and TRBJ2-5; 9 bases agree with TRBD2. The CDR3 sequence is 20 residues long. With V trimmed by 4 bases and J by 3 bases, 21 bases remained unmatched. Germline lookup yields CDR1 SGHDN and CDR2 FVKESK. Written as DNA, the CDR3 is TGTGCCAGCAGCCGCTTTTTAGCGGGGGACGTGCAGGTCATAAAAGAGACCCAGTACTTC. Protein product: CASSRFLAGDVQVIKETQYF. Drawing the rest from reference TRBV14 and TRBJ2-5, the complete variable domain is EAGVTQFPSHSVIEKGQTVTLRCDPISGHDNLYWYRRVMGKEIKFLLHFVKESKQDESGMPNNRFLAERTGGTYSTLKVQPAELEDSGVYFCASSRFLAGDVQVIKETQYFGPGTRLLVL.

The rearrangement joins TRBV27 to TRBJ2-1; a possible D gene is TRBD2 (6 bases). Trimming stripped 7 bases from V and 10 bases from J, with 17 bases between. Germline values: CDR1 MNHEY, CDR2 SMNVEV (reference sequence). The CDR3 has 13 residues. The CDR3 bases are TGTGCCAGCAACCGGGACTCCTCGGGGGAGCAGTTCTTC. Translated, it gives CASNRDSSGEQFF.

The table lists this clone with a few counts. The CDR3 is CASSVPDGNSGANVLTF. CDR3 DNA: TGTGCCAGCAGTGTACCAGACGGGAACTCTGGGGCCAACGTCCTGACTTTC. The chain carries TRBV6-1 and TRBJ2-6; possible D gene TRBD2, 5 bases. The CDR3 consists of 17 residues. V dropped 4 bases and J dropped 0 bases, with 13 bases sitting between them. Germline V gene sequence: CDR1 MNHNS, CDR2 SASEGT.

This rearrangement joins TRBV5-5 to TRBJ2-7; no reliable D call. Trimming removed 3 bases at V and 3 bases at J, with 4 bases between. CDR1 is SGHKS, CDR2 YYEKEE, per germline (reference sequence). The CDR3 runs 11 residues. CDR3 protein: CASSSFYEQYF. The DNA for the CDR3 is TGTGCCAGCAGCTCTTTCTACGAGCAGTACTTC.

V gene TRBV6-5 combines with J gene TRBJ1-2; D is ambiguous. Per germline, CDR1 MNHEY and CDR2 SVGAGI. CDR3 length: 14 amino acids. Trimming removed 1 base from V and 8 bases from J, with 14 bases in between. This chain's CDR3 is CASSYFPQNEGYTF. CDR3 in DNA: TGTGCCAGCAGTTACTTTCCACAGAATGAGGGCTACACCTTC.

This chain uses TRBV28 with TRBJ1-6; D is uncertain. There are 16 residues in the CDR3. The germline gives CDR1 MDHEN, CDR2 SYDVKM. V lost 5 bases and J lost 7, with 18 bases in between. The CDR3 bases are TGTGCCAGCAGTCCTAGGACCCCCGGAGCCAATTCACCCCTCCACTTT. Protein: CASSPRTPGANSPLHF.